The present entry profiles one T cell receptor (beta chain) with its context. This sample was included in a study of T cell changes during pregnancy in multiple sclerosis. Generated by immunoSEQ multiplex PCR, the TCRdb table keeps only in-frame clones and is missing some. The data contain 30,000 to 40,000 clones, 85% to 95% of them singletons. After removal of 4 bases from V and 0 bases from J, the junction contained 3 bases not matched to a gene. Germline loops: CDR1 SGHDT, CDR2 YYEEEE. This CDR3 is built from 14 residues. The chain carries TRBV5-6 and TRBJ1-1, with 7 bases aligning to TRBD1. Source: CD8+ T cells from peripheral blood mononuclear cells, taken in the third trimester of pregnancy. This clonotype originated in a female donor with multiple sclerosis, enrolled in a pregnancy study. The chain's CDR3 is CASSHQGVNTEAFF. CDR3 nucleotides: TGTGCCAGCAGCCACCAGGGGGTGAACACTGAAGCTTTCTTT.